This entry lists 14 T cell receptor beta chains sequenced from one sample in a study of PD-1 blockade in classical Hodgkin lymphoma. Libraries were prepared by immunoSEQ multiplex PCR; TCRdb keeps only in-frame clonotypes and omits some of them. The table has over 25,000 clones, 70% to 90% seen once. Every one of the patients relapsed after autologous stem cell transplantation (brentuximab vedotin exposure was variable). Thawed PBMCs supplied CD8+ T cells via magnetic negative selection. The sample in question was CD8+ T cells from blood, obtained at baseline. All receptors come from a human donor with classical Hodgkin lymphoma.

In this sample, this clone turned up once. V gene TRBV7-9 combines with J gene TRBJ2-7; weak D call: TRBD1 (6 bases). This CDR3 is 13 amino acids long. Germline V CDR1 and CDR2: SEHNR, FQNEAQ (reference sequence). Deletions cut 5 bases from V and 3 bases from J, with 11 bases between. The CDR3 loop reads CASSPLQGYEQYF. The CDR3 DNA follows: TGTGCCAGCAGCCCGCTACAGGGCTACGAGCAGTACTTC.

By its share, this clone is medium-sized. The chain links TRBV27 to TRBJ2-1, with a possible D match to TRBD2 (7 bases). V was cut by 5 bases and J by 0 bases, with 17 bases left in between. CDR3 length: 17 residues. Germline lookup yields CDR1 MNHEY and CDR2 SMNVEV (reference sequence). The CDR3: CASSPGGGPSSYNEQFF. CDR3 nucleotide sequence: TGTGCCAGCAGTCCCGGCGGGGGCCCGAGCTCCTACAATGAGCAGTTCTTC.

CDR3 DNA sequence: TGTGCCAGCAGTTGGACAGGATTGAGGGAGCAGTACTTC. Its protein product is CASSWTGLREQYF. This chain connects TRBV28 to TRBJ2-7, with TRBD1 identical over 7 bases. The CDR3 sequence is 13 residues long. The germline CDR1 and CDR2 sequences are MDHEN and SYDVKM. The V and J ends lost 4 bases and 7 bases, in that order; junction bases with no gene match: 7.

This clone was seen only once. This sequence joins TRBV9 and TRBJ2-7; D possibly uses TRBD1 or TRBD2 (7 bases each). The CDR3 length is 14 residues. Germline CDR1 SGDLS, CDR2 YYNGEE. The V end was cut by 0 bases, the J end by 3 bases, with 10 bases between. CDR3 region: CASSVAGGDYEQYF. Written as DNA, the CDR3 is TGTGCCAGCAGCGTAGCAGGGGGGGACTACGAGCAGTACTTC. The complete variable domain, with remaining parts taken from reference TRBV9 and TRBJ2-7, reads DSGVTQTPKHLITATGQRVTLRCSPRSGDLSVYWYQQSLDQGLQFLIQYYNGEERAKGNILERFSAQQFPDLHSELNLSSLELGDSALYFCASSVAGGDYEQYFGPGTRLTVT.

The chain is built from TRBV28 and TRBJ2-4; D not certain. CDR3 length: 12 residues. V was trimmed by 4 bases and J by 6 bases, leaving 7 bases between them. From germline, CDR1 is MDHEN and CDR2 SYDVKM. CDR3 sequence reads: CASSSAVNIQYF. CDR3 nucleotides: TGTGCCAGCAGTTCGGCAGTAAACATTCAGTACTTC. The whole variable domain, remainder taken from reference TRBV28 and TRBJ2-4, is DVKVTQSSRYLVKRTGEKVFLECVQDMDHENMFWYRQDPGLGLRLIYFSYDVKMKEKGDIPEGYSVSREKKERFSLILESASTNQTSMYLCASSSAVNIQYFGAGTRLSVL.

The chain carries TRBV9 and TRBJ2-4; D unresolved. The CDR3 consists of 16 residues. Germline V lookup: CDR1 SGDLS, CDR2 YYNGEE. Trimming shortened V by 0 bases and J by 4 bases, and 14 bases separated the two germline ends. The CDR3 nucleotides are TGTGCCAGCAGCGTAGCTCCAGCCATTGGGAAAAACATTCAGTACTTC. Protein: CASSVAPAIGKNIQYF.

This chain links TRBV4-2 with TRBJ1-1; D remains ambiguous. Trimming removed 3 bases from V and 1 base from J, with 9 bases in between. This CDR3 has 14 amino acids. The V gene's germline CDR1 is LGHNA and CDR2 YNFKEQ. CDR3 loop: CASSQSGPNTEAFF. The CDR3 region has the DNA TGTGCCAGCAGCCAGAGTGGACCGAACACTGAAGCTTTCTTT.

The chain carries TRBV27 and TRBJ2-7, with D tentatively TRBD2 (7 bases). Germline V gives CDR1 MNHEY, CDR2 SMNVEV (reference sequence). V lost 5 bases to trimming and J lost 1 base, with 18 bases between them. The CDR3 extends over 16 amino acids. The CDR3 DNA reads TGTGCCAGCAGTAAATGGGGTAGGGGGGGGTCCTACGAGCAGTACTTC. Translated: CASSKWGRGGSYEQYF.

The genes are TRBV11-3 and TRBJ2-2, with 12 bases fitting TRBD2. Germline values: CDR1 SGHNT, CDR2 YENEEA. The V and J ends lost 0 bases and 5 bases, in that order; junction bases with no gene match: 1. The length of the CDR3 is 16 residues. CDR3 loop: CASSLDGTSGTGELFF. CDR3 DNA sequence: TGTGCCAGCAGCTTAGATGGGACTAGCGGGACCGGGGAGCTGTTTTTT.

The table lists this clone with a count of one. This chain connects TRBV6-5 to TRBJ2-1; D uncertain. The CDR3 is 13 residues long. The V gene's germline CDR1 is MNHEY and CDR2 SVGAGI. V lost 8 bases, J lost 6 bases, and 14 bases lay in between. Written as DNA, the CDR3 is TGTGCCAGCCAAAGCGCAAGGCGCAATGAGCAGTTCTTC. This gives the protein CASQSARRNEQFF.

V gene TRBV4-1 combines with J gene TRBJ2-1; 11 positions match TRBD2. The CDR3 sequence is 16 residues long. V gave up 2 bases and J gave up 8 bases; unmatched junction bases: 8. CDR1 is MGHRA and CDR2 is YSYEKL in the germline V gene. The CDR3 here is CASSQKGLAVGDEQFF. The CDR3 bases are TGCGCCAGCAGCCAAAAGGGACTAGCGGTAGGGGATGAGCAGTTCTTC.

The CDR3 region has the DNA TGTGCCAGCAGTTTGGCGGGAGGCCACCGCAATGAGCAGTTCTTC. As protein: CASSLAGGHRNEQFF. V gene TRBV27 combines with J gene TRBJ2-1; 8 bases fit TRBD2. The CDR3 length is 15 residues. The J segment lost 6 bases and the V segment lost 3 bases, leaving 7 bases of the junction unmatched. Germline V CDR1 and CDR2: MNHEY, SMNVEV (reference sequence).

The rearrangement uses TRBV28 and TRBJ2-3; 11 nucleotides match TRBD2. Unmatched junction bases numbered 15, after V lost 4 bases and J lost 9 bases. Germline CDR1 reads MDHEN; CDR2 reads SYDVKM. There are 17 residues in the CDR3. The CDR3 sequence: CASSSTQLAGALETQYF. CDR3 DNA sequence: TGTGCCAGCAGTTCTACTCAACTAGCGGGAGCCCTGGAAACGCAGTATTTT.

V gene TRBV4-1 combines with J gene TRBJ2-3; no clear D gene. Trimming pared 1 base from V and 1 base from J, leaving 9 bases between. This CDR3 has 15 amino acids. Germline assignment: CDR1 MGHRA and CDR2 YSYEKL. DNA for the CDR3: TGCGCCAGCAGCCAAGTTCGGAGACGCACAGATACGCAGTATTTT. Residues: CASSQVRRRTDTQYF.